The 29 T cell receptor beta chains below all came from one sample that was sequenced in a study of blood T cell repertoires in COVID-19. Produced via immunoSEQ multiplex PCR; TCRdb's table is partial and in-frame only. In the table there are 200,000 to 300,000 clones, over 80% of which are singletons. Sequenced input: PBMCs or T cells enriched from blood (not recorded which). These receptor sequences come from a man in his forties or fifties who had been exposed to COVID-19.

The chain recombines TRBV5-5 with TRBJ1-1; a weak D match, TRBD1 (6 bases). With 5 bases removed from V and 9 bases from J, the gap between germline ends came to 14 bases. The CDR3 consists of 12 residues. CDR1 and CDR2 from the germline V gene are SGHKS and YYEKEE (reference sequence). The CDR3 nucleotides are TGTGCCAGCAGTTTTTACCGGGACAAAGCTTTCTTT. Translation gives CASSFYRDKAFF.

This clone was recorded only once. The chain joins TRBV21-1 to TRBJ2-2; the table gives TRBD1 as D, unverified against the DNA. TRBV21-1 constitutes a pseudogene. The CDR3 is 17 amino acids. CDR3 bases: TGTGCCAGCAGCAATAGGGGGATGACAGGGAACACCGGGGAGCTGTTTTTT. Translation gives CASSNRGMTGNTGELFF.

This chain joins TRBV6-5 and TRBJ1-3; D unclear. The length of the CDR3 is 14 residues. V shed 7 bases and J shed 0 bases, with 10 bases lying between them. From germline, CDR1 is MNHEY and CDR2 SVGAGI. The CDR3 is CASTRTGSGNTIYF. In DNA form, the CDR3 reads TGTGCCAGCACCCGCACCGGCTCTGGAAACACCATATATTTT.

V usage is TRBV29-1 and J usage is TRBJ1-2, with a possible D match to TRBD1 (5 bases). Trimming left V 1 base short and J 7 bases short, with 13 bases between. Germline V gene lookup returns CDR1 SQVTM and CDR2 ANQGSEA. The length of the CDR3 is 13 residues. CDR3: CSVEVGEAAGYTF. The CDR3 nucleotides are TGCAGCGTTGAAGTGGGGGAGGCCGCTGGCTACACCTTC.

V usage is TRBV5-1 and J usage is TRBJ2-1; 11 bases align to TRBD2. CDR1 is SGHRS and CDR2 is YFSETQ in the germline V gene. V was clipped by 3 bases and J by 9 bases; unmatched bases: 17. This CDR3 contains 18 residues. For the CDR3, the DNA is TGCGCCAGCAGCTCTGTCTTAGCGGGGGGGCGTCTTAAGGGTGAGCAGTTCTTC. Residues: CASSSVLAGGRLKGEQFF.

The chain joins TRBV2 to TRBJ2-5; D remains ambiguous. The CDR3 has 14 residues. V gave up 5 bases and J gave up 0 bases, with 10 bases separating them. Germline loops: CDR1 SNHLY, CDR2 FYNNEI. CDR3 sequence: CASSTTTDQETQYF. For the CDR3, the DNA is TGTGCCAGCAGTACTACAACGGACCAAGAGACCCAGTACTTC.

This clone was seen just once. J is TRBJ1-1 and V is TRBV10-3; perhaps TRBD1 as D (5 bases). CDR3 size: 15 residues. CDR1 is ENHRY and CDR2 is SYGVKD in the germline V gene. V shed 10 bases and J shed 2 bases, with 20 bases lying between them. DNA for the CDR3: TGTGCCACTCGTCCACATGGGGGGATCAACACTGAAGCTTTCTTT. Translation gives CATRPHGGINTEAFF.

The rearrangement joins TRBV7-7 to TRBJ2-7, with D maybe TRBD1 (7 bases). The length of the CDR3 is 16 residues. CDR1 SSHAT and CDR2 FNYEAQ come from the germline V gene (reference sequence). DNA of the CDR3: TGTGCTAGCAGCTTAGGGAGGTTCCACAGGGGCCACGAGCAGTACGTC. It codes for CASSLGRFHRGHEQYV.

The gene calls are TRBV4-1 and TRBJ2-2; D gene ambiguous. Germline lookup yields CDR1 MGHRA and CDR2 YSYEKL. The CDR3 totals 14 residues. V was trimmed by 1 base and J by 5 bases, leaving 8 bases between them. Written as DNA, the CDR3 is TGCGCCAGCAGCCAAGGGCTTAATACCGGGGAGCTGTTTTTT. Protein sequence: CASSQGLNTGELFF.

The V and J genes are TRBV5-1 and TRBJ2-2; 7 nucleotides line up with TRBD2. Per the germline V gene, CDR1 is SGHRS and CDR2 is YFSETQ. The CDR3 loop spans 15 amino acids. V shed 6 bases and J 3 bases; nucleotides not matched to a gene: 8. CDR3 sequence reads: CASKSGAGDTGELFF. CDR3 DNA: TGCGCCAGCAAAAGCGGGGCCGGGGACACCGGGGAGCTGTTTTTT.

The chain is built from TRBV25-1 and TRBJ2-5, with TRBD2 as a possible D gene (6 bases). Germline V gives CDR1 MGHDK, CDR2 SYGVNS. Trimming took off 5 bases at V and 6 bases at J, with 13 bases between the two ends. The CDR3 is 13 amino acids. CDR3 nucleotide sequence: TGTGCCAGCAGTCGACTAGACGGACAGACCCAGTACTTC. Amino acid sequence: CASSRLDGQTQYF.

The rearrangement joins TRBV4-2 to TRBJ1-5; TRBD1 agrees at 8 bases. Germline V CDR1 and CDR2: LGHNA, YNFKEQ. Trimming took 4 bases from V and 0 from J; bases not matched to a gene: 8. The CDR3 runs to 17 residues. Here the CDR3 reads CASSRGTGANSNQPQHF. As DNA, the CDR3 is TGTGCCAGCAGCCGGGGGACAGGCGCAAATAGCAATCAGCCCCAGCATTTT.

This chain connects TRBV11-2 to TRBJ1-1; 7 nucleotides line up with TRBD1. Per germline, CDR1 SGHAT and CDR2 FQNNGV. Losses at the gene ends were 0 bases for V and 6 bases for J; bases not matched to a gene: 7. The CDR3 runs to 15 residues. CDR3 nucleotides: TGTGCCAGCAGCTTAGACGCACAGGGGAGCGCTGAAGCTTTCTTT. Its translation: CASSLDAQGSAEAFF.

V and J are TRBV5-1 and TRBJ2-5, with 11 bases lining up with TRBD2. Germline V CDR1 and CDR2: SGHRS, YFSETQ. CDR3 size: 14 residues. The J segment lost 5 bases and the V segment lost 4 bases, leaving 4 bases of the junction unmatched. The CDR3 loop reads CASSIAGGRETQYF. CDR3 DNA sequence: TGCGCCAGCAGCATAGCGGGGGGGCGGGAGACCCAGTACTTC.

J is TRBJ1-1 and V is TRBV7-8; D gene unclear. Germline V CDR1 and CDR2: SGHVS, FQNEAQ. The CDR3 is 10 residues long. With 5 bases removed from V and 7 bases from J, the gap between germline ends came to 5 bases. The CDR3 reads CASSLHEAFF. Here the CDR3 DNA reads TGTGCCAGCAGCCTACATGAAGCTTTCTTT.

Points on this clone: An end of the junction differs from the germline gene, which may be a read error. The V gene is TRBV30, the J gene TRBJ1-3; D possibly corresponds to TRBD1 (6 bases). The CDR3 runs to 11 residues. Germline V gene sequence: CDR1 GTSNPN, CDR2 SVGIG (reference sequence). CDR3 sequence reads: CAWTRIRTVDF. As DNA, the CDR3 is TGTGCCTGGACCAGGATAAGGACAGTCGATTTT. Full variable domain (rest looked up from reference TRBV30 and TRBJ1-3): SQTIHQWPATLVQPVGSPLSLECTVEGTSNPNLYWYRQAAGRGLQLLFYSVGIGQISSEVPQNLSASRPQDRQFILSSKKLLLSDSGFYLCAWTRIRTVDFGEGSWLTVV.

This chain connects TRBV28 to TRBJ2-7; no clear D gene. Trimming took off 3 bases at V and 6 bases at J, with 12 bases between the two ends. The CDR3 totals 13 residues. Germline values: CDR1 MDHEN, CDR2 SYDVKM. The CDR3 DNA reads TGTGCCAGCAGTTTCTCGTCGTACTCCGAGCAGTACGTC. This sequence encodes CASSFSSYSEQYV.

V usage is TRBV5-4 and J usage is TRBJ1-2; tentatively, D is TRBD1 (6 bases). The V end was cut by 7 bases, the J end by 4 bases, with 14 bases between. The CDR3 consists of 13 residues. CDR1 is SGHNT and CDR2 is YYREEE in the germline V gene (reference sequence). Written as DNA, the CDR3 is TGTGCCAGCGGGGTACAGGGATTCTATGGCTACACCTTC. This codes for CASGVQGFYGYTF.

The chain links TRBV5-1 to TRBJ2-7, with 9 bases fitting TRBD1. CDR1 is SGHRS and CDR2 is YFSETQ in the germline V gene. Trimming took 3 bases from V and 2 from J; bases not matched to a gene: 6. The CDR3 spans 15 residues. CDR3 sequence (DNA): TGCGCCAGCAGCTCGCGACAGGGGGTTCCCTACGAGCAGTACTTC. This sequence encodes CASSSRQGVPYEQYF. Filled out from reference TRBV5-1 and TRBJ2-7, the complete variable domain reads KAGVTQTPRYLIKTRGQQVTLSCSPISGHRSVSWYQQTPGQGLQFLFEYFSETQRNKGNFPGRFSGRQFSNSRSEMNVSTLELGDSALYLCASSSRQGVPYEQYFGPGTRLTVT.

This clone has just one count. The V gene is TRBV28, the J gene TRBJ1-2; TRBD1 matches at 8 bases. This CDR3 has 16 amino acids. Germline V gene sequence: CDR1 MDHEN, CDR2 SYDVKM. Trimming at V came to 5 bases and at J to 3 bases, leaving 11 bases not matched to a gene. The DNA of the CDR3 is TGTGCCAGCAGTACGCATCCAGGGGGCGTGGACTATGGCTACACCTTC. This codes for CASSTHPGGVDYGYTF.

CDR3 in amino acids: CASIGVQGKSQGGTDTQYF. CDR3 sequence (DNA): TGTGCCAGCATTGGGGTGCAGGGGAAATCCCAGGGAGGCACAGATACGCAGTATTTT. The chain joins TRBV28 to TRBJ2-3; tentatively, D is TRBD1 (6 bases). The germline CDR1 and CDR2 sequences are MDHEN and SYDVKM. Deletions cut 7 bases from V and 1 base from J, with 27 bases between. This CDR3 has 19 amino acids.

The rearrangement joins TRBV6-5 to TRBJ2-2; 10 nucleotides align to TRBD2. The CDR3 has 15 amino acids. From germline, CDR1 is MNHEY and CDR2 SVGAGI. The V gene end was trimmed by 6 bases and the J gene end by 7 bases; junction bases not matched to a gene: 8. CDR3 region: CASRLSGGRGGELFF. For the CDR3, the DNA is TGTGCCAGCAGACTTAGCGGGGGGAGAGGCGGGGAGCTGTTTTTT.

This clone was detected a few times. This chain uses TRBV11-3 with TRBJ2-7; TRBD2 matches at 11 bases. The CDR3 is 17 amino acids. V lost 3 bases and J lost 0; bases outside the gene matches: 7. CDR1 and CDR2 (germline): SGHNT, YENEEA. CDR3 in amino acids: CASSFPGLAESSYEQYV. The CDR3 nucleotides are TGTGCCAGCAGCTTCCCGGGACTAGCGGAAAGCTCCTACGAGCAGTACGTC.

This clone was recorded only once. V gene TRBV3-1 (or the pseudogene TRBV3-2) combines with J gene TRBJ2-1; D ambiguous. This CDR3 is built from 15 residues. V lost 4 bases and J 5 bases, leaving 15 bases between the germline ends. The germline V gene encodes CDR1 LGHDT and CDR2 YNNKEL (reference sequence). CDR3 protein: CASSLGSVGHNEQFF. Here the CDR3 DNA reads TGTGCCAGCAGCCTAGGCAGCGTAGGCCACAATGAGCAGTTCTTC.

The V and J genes are TRBV24-1 and TRBJ2-3; D not certain. V lost 4 bases to trimming and J lost 0 bases, with 4 bases between them. CDR1 is KGHDR and CDR2 is SFDVKD in the germline V gene. The CDR3 spans 13 residues. CDR3 DNA: TGTGCCACCAGTGACCCTAGCACAGATACGCAGTATTTT. It yields the protein CATSDPSTDTQYF.

The gene calls are TRBV10-3 and TRBJ2-7; tentatively, D is TRBD2 (5 bases). Germline assignment: CDR1 ENHRY and CDR2 SYGVKD. Trimming stripped 0 bases from V and 5 bases from J, with 11 bases between. The CDR3 totals 14 residues. CDR3 amino acids: CAISESSEEDEQYF. The CDR3 DNA reads TGTGCCATCAGTGAGTCGAGCGAGGAGGACGAGCAGTACTTC.

The V gene is TRBV7-9, the J gene TRBJ1-3; TRBD1 is a possible D gene (6 bases). The CDR3 spans 13 residues. Trimming pared 8 bases from V and 0 bases from J, leaving 8 bases between. Germline values: CDR1 SEHNR, CDR2 FQNEAQ (reference sequence). The CDR3 DNA reads as TGTGCCAGCGGACAGAGCTCTGGAAACACCATATATTTT. As protein: CASGQSSGNTIYF.

The gene calls are TRBV18 and TRBJ1-1; D call uncertain. CDR1 is KGHSH, CDR2 LQKENI, per germline. This CDR3 spans 14 amino acids. V was pared by 6 bases and J by 0 bases, with 11 bases between. DNA of the CDR3: TGTGCCAGCTCCCCTATAGGAGTGAACACTGAAGCTTTCTTT. This sequence encodes CASSPIGVNTEAFF.

This clone was detected only once. This chain joins TRBV6-6 and TRBJ1-5; no definite D call. CDR1 MNHNY and CDR2 SVGAGI come from the germline V gene (reference sequence). V lost 6 bases and J 11 bases, leaving 17 bases between the germline ends. The CDR3 runs to 13 residues. CDR3 nucleotides: TGTGCCAGCAGCGAGATCGATAATGAGGCCCAGCATTTT. This translates into CASSEIDNEAQHF.